One T cell receptor (beta chain) is described in this entry. Measured with immunoSEQ multiplex PCR; TCRdb has only the in-frame clones, and not every one. The sample yields around 80,000 clones, more than 75% seen once. This sample stems from a study of blood T cell repertoires in COVID-19. Across the whole study: Specimens from acute and convalescent COVID-19 originated in the United States, Italy and Spain. Sources were T cells, B-cell-depleted T cells, or PBMCs; the material itself was cDNA or gDNA.

The germline V gene encodes CDR1 MGHDK and CDR2 SYGVNS. The ends lost 3 bases at V and 4 bases at J; junction bases unmatched: 5. The CDR3 sequence is 14 residues long. V gene TRBV25-1 combines with J gene TRBJ1-1; 7 nucleotides match TRBD1. The source material was peripheral blood. This receptor was taken from an elderly man with active or convalescent COVID-19. The CDR3 region is CASSETTGITEAFF. The CDR3 coding sequence is TGTGCCAGCAGTGAGACGACAGGGATCACTGAAGCTTTCTTT.